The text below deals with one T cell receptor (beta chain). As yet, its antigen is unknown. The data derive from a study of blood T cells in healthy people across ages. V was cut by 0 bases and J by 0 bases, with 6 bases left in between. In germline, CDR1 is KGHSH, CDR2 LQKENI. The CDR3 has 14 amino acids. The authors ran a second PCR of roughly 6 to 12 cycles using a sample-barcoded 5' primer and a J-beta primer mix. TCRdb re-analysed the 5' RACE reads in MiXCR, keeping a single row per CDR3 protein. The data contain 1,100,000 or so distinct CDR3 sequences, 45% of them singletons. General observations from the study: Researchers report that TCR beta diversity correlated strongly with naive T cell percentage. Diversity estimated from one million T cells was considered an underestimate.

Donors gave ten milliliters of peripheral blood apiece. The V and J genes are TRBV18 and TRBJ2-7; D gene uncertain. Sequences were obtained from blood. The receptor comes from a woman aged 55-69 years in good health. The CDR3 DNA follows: TGTGCCAGCTCACCACCGGAGAGCTCCTACGAGCAGTACTTC. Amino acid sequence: CASSPPESSYEQYF.